The 9 T cell receptor beta chains below all came from one sample that was sequenced in a study of STAT3 mutations in large granular lymphocyte leukemia. Regarding the study as a whole: Every T-cell large granular lymphocyte leukemia patient had at least one immunodominant TCR beta clonotype.

Profiling relied on immunoSEQ multiplex PCR, and the TCRdb table lists in-frame clones only, not all of them. The repertoire holds fewer than 9,500 clones, with about 92% as singletons. The antigens these receptors bind are not known. Sequenced material: peripheral blood mononuclear cells. These receptors were collected from a man in his 60s with T-cell large granular lymphocyte leukemia. Some clones in this sample may be carry-over from other donors' samples.

The CDR3 DNA sequence: TGTGCCAGCACCGACAGGGGTGGCAATCAGCCCCAGCATTTT. Translated: CASTDRGGNQPQHF. J is TRBJ1-5 and V is TRBV28; 8 bases map to TRBD1. V dropped 7 bases and J dropped 2; count of bases not matched to a gene: 4. Per germline, CDR1 MDHEN and CDR2 SYDVKM. This CDR3 contains 14 residues.

The chain links TRBV20-1 to TRBJ2-7; D is possibly TRBD1 (5 bases). The CDR3 runs to 11 residues. Trimming left V 7 bases short and J 5 bases short, with 12 bases between. Germline V gives CDR1 DFQATT, CDR2 SNEGSKA (reference sequence). This CDR3 is CSGAGADEQYF. CDR3 coding DNA: TGCAGTGGGGCTGGGGCGGACGAGCAGTACTTC.

The chain uses TRBV5-4 and TRBJ1-6; D is undetermined. Germline loops: CDR1 SGHNT, CDR2 YYREEE (reference sequence). V was trimmed by 4 bases and J by 3 bases, leaving 8 bases between them. This CDR3 comprises 14 residues. The CDR3 nucleotides are TGTGCCAGCAGCGGGTCAGACTATAATTCACCCCTCCACTTT. Translation gives CASSGSDYNSPLHF.

V usage is TRBV4-3 and J usage is TRBJ2-2, with 8 bases fitting TRBD1. Trimming cost V 4 bases and J 4 bases; bases outside gene matches: 11. The V gene's germline CDR1 is LGHNA and CDR2 YSLEER. The CDR3 is 17 amino acids. The CDR3 reads CASSLRAAGGATGELFF. The CDR3 DNA is TGCGCCAGCAGCCTCAGGGCGGCAGGGGGCGCCACCGGGGAGCTGTTTTTT.

This chain links TRBV5-1 with TRBJ2-3; D not resolved. The CDR3 covers 14 residues. Germline CDR1 reads SGHRS; CDR2 reads YFSETQ. Trimming took 4 bases from V and 4 from J, leaving 13 bases between them. The CDR3 protein is CASSTSGEADTQYF. Written as DNA, the CDR3 is TGCGCCAGCAGCACTTCAGGAGAGGCAGATACGCAGTATTTT.

The chain recombines TRBV9 with TRBJ1-6; TRBD1 is a possible D gene (5 bases). In germline, CDR1 is SGDLS, CDR2 YYNGEE. The CDR3 covers 15 residues. Trimming removed 6 bases from V and 5 bases from J, with 15 bases in between. The CDR3 region is CASTPGTANNSPLHF. CDR3 in DNA: TGTGCCAGCACCCCGGGGACGGCAAATAATTCACCCCTCCACTTT.

This sequence joins TRBV6-5 and TRBJ2-3; TRBD1 might be the D (6 bases). The V gene's germline CDR1 is MNHEY and CDR2 SVGAGI. CDR3 length equals 16 residues. Trimming shortened V by 0 bases and J by 2 bases, and 12 bases separated the two germline ends. The CDR3: CASSYSGRGSTDTQYF. For the CDR3, the DNA is TGTGCCAGCAGTTACTCTGGCAGGGGTTCCACAGATACGCAGTATTTT.

The J gene is TRBJ2-5, the V gene TRBV11-2; D gene uncertain. Germline V gene lookup returns CDR1 SGHAT and CDR2 FQNNGV. The CDR3 spans 15 residues. The ends were cut back, 1 base at V and 3 bases at J, with 12 bases in the middle. Written as DNA, the CDR3 is TGTGCCAGCAGCTTAGTCTCCAGGCGTGAAGAGACCCAGTACTTC. Encoded protein: CASSLVSRREETQYF.

The chain has TRBV4-3 and TRBJ2-7; D remains ambiguous. Germline loops: CDR1 LGHNA, CDR2 YSLEER. The V gene lost 0 bases and the J gene lost 1 base, with 10 bases spanning the gap. The CDR3 consists of 15 residues. CDR3 sequence (DNA): TGCGCCAGCAGCCAAGAGGTTGCGCGGTCCTACGAGCAGTACTTC. As protein: CASSQEVARSYEQYF.